This T cell receptor beta chain was found in a study of cytomegalovirus exposure and HLA in healthy donors. This CDR3 is built from 14 residues. Germline CDR1 is KGHSH and CDR2 is LQKENI. J lost 1 base, V lost 6 bases, and 5 bases had no gene match. 60 Vbeta and 13 Jbeta primers were used in PCR. Only in-frame clones appear in the TCRdb table, and some are missing; sequencing was by immunoSEQ multiplex PCR. The table includes 150,000 to 200,000 clones, 60% to 80% detected once. A remark on this clone: The antigen remains unidentified.

General study findings and limits: Certain sequence variants were highly shared and formed a cluster, and this cluster was likely a sequencing artifact. A few chains tied to CMV proved CMV antigen-specific in vitro.

This sequence was found in a man aged 18 to 29 in good health and CMV-seropositive. The chain links TRBV18 to TRBJ1-2, with 7 bases aligning to TRBD1. Input material: PBMCs. CDR3 sequence: CASSPGQVNYGYTF. The CDR3, as DNA: TGTGCCAGCTCCCCTGGACAGGTTAACTATGGCTACACCTTC.